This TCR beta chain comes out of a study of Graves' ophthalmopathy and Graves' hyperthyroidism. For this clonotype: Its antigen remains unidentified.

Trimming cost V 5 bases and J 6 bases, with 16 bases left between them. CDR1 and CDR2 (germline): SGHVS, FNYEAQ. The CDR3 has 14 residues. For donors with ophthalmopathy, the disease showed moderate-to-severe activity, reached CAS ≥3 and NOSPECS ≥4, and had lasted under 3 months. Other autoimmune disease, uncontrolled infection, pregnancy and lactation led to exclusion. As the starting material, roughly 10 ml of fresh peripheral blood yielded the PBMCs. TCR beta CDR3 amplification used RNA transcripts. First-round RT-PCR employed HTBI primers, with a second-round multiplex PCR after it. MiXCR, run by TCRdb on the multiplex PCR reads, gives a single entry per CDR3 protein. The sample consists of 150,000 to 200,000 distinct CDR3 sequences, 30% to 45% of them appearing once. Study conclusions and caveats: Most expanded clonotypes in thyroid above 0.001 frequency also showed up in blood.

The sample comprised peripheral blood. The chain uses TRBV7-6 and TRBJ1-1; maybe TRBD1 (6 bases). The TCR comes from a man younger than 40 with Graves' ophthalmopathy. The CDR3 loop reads CASSQSPGGSEAFF. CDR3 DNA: TGTGCCAGCAGCCAATCCCCGGGGGGCTCTGAAGCTTTCTTT.